The 29 T cell receptor beta chains below come from one sample, sequenced in a study of OX40 agonist ivuxolimab in advanced cancers. This table comes from immunoSEQ multiplex PCR, and its TCRdb copy is limited to in-frame clones, with some not included. The sample lists about 53,000 clones; 80% to 90% were seen once. The sequencing here drew on CD4+ or CD8+ T cells sorted from blood, taken in a trial of the OX40 agonist ivuxolimab. These receptors originate from an adult with an advanced solid tumor such as melanoma, head and neck, liver or kidney cancer.

The J gene is TRBJ2-7, the V gene TRBV29-1; a possible D gene is TRBD2 (6 bases). Germline CDR1 reads SQVTM; CDR2 reads ANQGSEA. The CDR3 spans 13 residues. V lost 6 bases, J lost 5 bases, and 17 bases lay in between. Written as DNA, the CDR3 is TGCAGCGTGCTGGGACTCCCTGGCGACGAGCAGTACTTC. Encoded protein: CSVLGLPGDEQYF.

This rearrangement joins TRBV18 to TRBJ1-3; D not resolved. This CDR3 region has 16 residues. Trimming removed 0 bases from V and 0 bases from J, with 9 bases in between. The germline CDR1 and CDR2 sequences are KGHSH and LQKENI. The CDR3 region has the DNA TGTGCCAGCTCACCACCTTCCGGAGTCTCTGGAAACACCATATATTTT. Translated, it gives CASSPPSGVSGNTIYF. Filled out from reference TRBV18 and TRBJ1-3, the complete variable domain reads NAGVMQNPRHLVRRRGQEARLRCSPMKGHSHVYWYRQLPEEGLKFMVYLQKENIIDESGMPKERFSAEFPKEGPSILRIQQVVRGDSAAYFCASSPPSGVSGNTIYFGEGSWLTVV.

The gene calls are TRBV28 and TRBJ1-2; D perhaps matches TRBD1 (6 bases). Trimming removed 5 bases at V and 8 bases at J, with 18 bases between. The CDR3 has 14 amino acids. CDR1 is MDHEN and CDR2 is SYDVKM in the germline V gene. For the CDR3, the DNA is TGTGCCAGCAGTCCTACGGACAGCCTCGGGGGCTACACCTTC. This translates into CASSPTDSLGGYTF.

CDR3 sequence reads: CATREGADGYTF. The CDR3 coding sequence is TGTGCCACTCGAGAGGGGGCCGATGGCTACACCTTC. The rearrangement links TRBV7-2 to TRBJ1-2; 7 bases agree with TRBD1. This CDR3 contains 12 residues. After removal of 10 bases from V and 6 bases from J, the junction contained 8 bases not matched to a gene. CDR1 is SGHTA, CDR2 FQGNSA, per germline. The full variable domain, with the rest looked up from reference TRBV7-2 and TRBJ1-2, is GAGVSQSPSNKVTEKGKDVELRCDPISGHTALYWYRQSLGQGLEFLIYFQGNSAPDKSGLPSDRFSAERTGGSVSTLTIQRTQQEDSAVYLCATREGADGYTFGSGTRLTVV.

This clone turned up a few times. The chain combines TRBV19 with TRBJ1-4, with D unresolved. CDR3 length: 14 residues. The V and J ends lost 2 bases and 8 bases respectively, with 12 bases between them. Germline V gene data show CDR1 as LNHDA and CDR2 as SQIVND (reference sequence). The CDR3 coding sequence is TGTGCCAGTAGTATACCAAGTTTTCCCGAAAAACTGTTTTTT. Protein: CASSIPSFPEKLFF.

This sequence joins TRBV7-8 and TRBJ1-1; D is undetermined. The CDR3 is 13 amino acids. Trimming stripped 5 bases from V and 5 bases from J, with 12 bases between. Germline CDR1 SGHVS, CDR2 FQNEAQ. CDR3 sequence reads: CASSPQQGTEAFF. The CDR3, as DNA: TGTGCCAGCAGCCCGCAGCAAGGTACTGAAGCTTTCTTT.

The chain uses TRBV10-3 and TRBJ2-1, with 12 bases that match TRBD2. The CDR3 is made up of 17 amino acids. J gave up 5 bases and V 1 base, and 6 bases lay outside the gene matches. Germline CDR1 is ENHRY and CDR2 is SYGVKD. The CDR3: CAISEYLAGGPNNEQFF. CDR3 bases: TGTGCCATCAGTGAGTACCTAGCGGGAGGGCCAAACAATGAGCAGTTCTTC.

V and J are TRBV27 and TRBJ2-2; possible D gene TRBD2, 5 bases. Germline V gene sequence: CDR1 MNHEY, CDR2 SMNVEV (reference sequence). V shed 1 base and J shed 3 bases, with 12 bases lying between them. The CDR3 has 16 amino acids. CDR3 sequence reads: CASSLLGGWDTGELFF. The CDR3 DNA follows: TGTGCCAGCAGTTTATTAGGAGGATGGGACACCGGGGAGCTGTTTTTT.

The chain uses TRBV19 and TRBJ1-1; tentatively, D is TRBD1 (5 bases). The length of the CDR3 is 14 residues. With 2 bases removed from V and 8 bases from J, the gap between germline ends came to 15 bases. The germline gives CDR1 LNHDA, CDR2 SQIVND (reference sequence). The CDR3 bases are TGTGCCAGTAGTATATCACGAAGGGGTGCCGAAGCTTTCTTT. This gives the protein CASSISRRGAEAFF. The full variable domain, in which reference TRBV19 and TRBJ1-1 provide the parts outside the CDR3, is DGGITQSPKYLFRKEGQNVTLSCEQNLNHDAMYWYRQDPGQGLRLIYYSQIVNDFQKGDIAEGYSVSREKKESFPLTVTSAQKNPTAFYLCASSISRRGAEAFFGQGTRLTVV.

The chain uses TRBV6-1 and TRBJ1-2; D remains ambiguous. V was trimmed by 2 bases and J by 3 bases, leaving 7 bases between them. Germline loops: CDR1 MNHNS, CDR2 SASEGT. This CDR3 spans 13 amino acids. The CDR3 region is CASSESRDYGYTF. Here the CDR3 DNA reads TGTGCCAGCAGTGAATCCCGAGACTATGGCTACACCTTC.

This clone has a handful of counts. The gene calls are TRBV15 and TRBJ1-1; D is ambiguous. CDR3 length: 12 residues. Trimming took off 1 base at V and 6 bases at J, with 6 bases between the two ends. CDR1 and CDR2 from the germline V gene are LNHNV and YYDKDF (reference sequence). The CDR3 DNA reads as TGTGCCACCAGCAGAGGGTCTTCTGAAGCTTTCTTT. Residues: CATSRGSSEAFF.

This chain uses TRBV7-6 with TRBJ1-2; a weak D match, TRBD1 (5 bases). The CDR3 runs to 13 residues. V was clipped by 1 base and J by 3 bases, with 6 bases between them. Germline V gene sequence: CDR1 SGHVS, CDR2 FNYEAQ. Here the CDR3 DNA reads TGTGCCAGCAGCTTAGGCAGGGACTATGGCTACACCTTC. It translates to CASSLGRDYGYTF.

The count of this clone is one. The V call is TRBV6-6, the J call TRBJ1-5; D not certain. V was cut by 2 bases and J by 6 bases, with 8 bases left in between. The CDR3 extends over 13 amino acids. Germline V gives CDR1 MNHNY, CDR2 SVGAGI (reference sequence). The CDR3 DNA is TGTGCCAGCAGTTACGAGAGGGCTCAGCCCCAGCATTTT. Protein product: CASSYERAQPQHF.

This chain joins TRBV28 and TRBJ2-6; D call uncertain. V lost 3 bases and J lost 4, with 7 bases in between. The CDR3 length is 14 residues. Germline values: CDR1 MDHEN, CDR2 SYDVKM. The CDR3 DNA sequence: TGTGCCAGCAGTTTGGTACGAGGGGCCAACGTCCTGACTTTC. Translated: CASSLVRGANVLTF. Supplemented by reference TRBV28 and TRBJ2-6, the full variable domain reads DVKVTQSSRYLVKRTGEKVFLECVQDMDHENMFWYRQDPGLGLRLIYFSYDVKMKEKGDIPEGYSVSREKKERFSLILESASTNQTSMYLCASSLVRGANVLTFGAGSRLTVL.

This chain uses TRBV11-2 with TRBJ2-5; TRBD1 matches 7 bases. V lost 4 bases to trimming and J lost 1 base; unmatched junction nucleotides: 3. This CDR3 is built from 14 residues. Germline values: CDR1 SGHAT, CDR2 FQNNGV. The CDR3 DNA follows: TGTGCCAGCAGCTCGGGACAGCTCCAAGAGACCCAGTACTTC. Protein: CASSSGQLQETQYF.

The chain combines TRBV10-1 with TRBJ2-2; 9 bases are a match to TRBD1. Germline CDR1 WNHNN, CDR2 SYGVQD (reference sequence). V trimming: 3 bases; J trimming: 4 bases; junction bases outside the gene matches: 6. The CDR3 consists of 16 residues. The CDR3, as DNA: TGCGCCAGCAGTGATCCGGGGACAGGGCTCACCGGGGAGCTGTTTTTT. Translated: CASSDPGTGLTGELFF.

The chain uses TRBV6-5 and TRBJ2-1, with 7 bases identical to TRBD1. V trimming: 4 bases; J trimming: 4 bases; junction bases outside the gene matches: 10. The CDR3 is made up of 16 amino acids. In germline, CDR1 is MNHEY, CDR2 SVGAGI. As DNA, the CDR3 is TGTGCCAGCAGTTTTCACCGGGACAGAGTTTACAATGAGCAGTTCTTC. Translating it yields CASSFHRDRVYNEQFF.

The chain links TRBV6-1 to TRBJ2-5, with D hard to call. The germline V and J ends were trimmed by 6 bases and 2 bases, with 13 bases remaining between them. The germline CDR1 and CDR2 sequences are MNHNS and SASEGT. The CDR3 is 14 residues long. The CDR3 here is CASSGVPQQETQYF. DNA for the CDR3: TGTGCCAGCAGCGGAGTCCCCCAGCAAGAGACCCAGTACTTC.

This clone has just a few counts. The gene calls are TRBV19 and TRBJ1-3, with D tentatively TRBD1 (6 bases). V lost 6 bases, J lost 1 base, and 13 bases lay in between. This CDR3 is 15 amino acids long. CDR1 is LNHDA, CDR2 SQIVND, per germline (reference sequence). The CDR3 region is CASSPGHTSGNTIYF. The CDR3 region has the DNA TGTGCCAGTAGCCCGGGACACACTTCTGGAAACACCATATATTTT. Drawing the rest from reference TRBV19 and TRBJ1-3, the complete variable domain is DGGITQSPKYLFRKEGQNVTLSCEQNLNHDAMYWYRQDPGQGLRLIYYSQIVNDFQKGDIAEGYSVSREKKESFPLTVTSAQKNPTAFYLCASSPGHTSGNTIYFGEGSWLTVV.

The chain couples TRBV6-1 to TRBJ1-2; D might be TRBD1 (6 bases). CDR3 size: 14 residues. Germline CDR1 and CDR2: MNHNS and SASEGT. V shed 2 bases and J shed 5 bases, with 12 bases lying between them. The CDR3 loop is CASSERAGDYGYTF. The CDR3 DNA is TGTGCCAGCAGTGAAAGGGCAGGGGATTATGGCTACACCTTC.

The rearrangement links TRBV9 to TRBJ2-3; 9 nucleotides match TRBD1. CDR1 and CDR2 from the germline V gene are SGDLS and YYNGEE. CDR3 length: 15 amino acids. Germline trimming cut 3 bases from V and 6 bases from J; bases unmatched to any gene: 8. The CDR3, as DNA: TGTGCCAGCAGCGCTTTGACAGGGGGTTTTGATACGCAGTATTTT. Translated: CASSALTGGFDTQYF.

The V and J genes are TRBV7-2 and TRBJ2-7, with D perhaps being TRBD1 or TRBD2 (5 bases each). In germline, CDR1 is SGHTA, CDR2 FQGNSA. V was shortened by 5 bases and J by 3 bases, with 17 bases between the two germline ends. CDR3 length: 15 residues. For the CDR3, the DNA is TGTGCCAGCAGCGAAACCGGGGACGACCACTACGAGCAGTACTTC. Residues: CASSETGDDHYEQYF.

V usage is TRBV30 and J usage is TRBJ1-6; D is perhaps TRBD1 (6 bases). Germline values: CDR1 GTSNPN, CDR2 SVGIG (reference sequence). Trimming pared 0 bases from V and 3 bases from J, leaving 15 bases between. The CDR3 sequence is 17 residues long. CDR3 nucleotide sequence: TGTGCCTGGAGTGTACGGGAATGGGGGCTCTATAATTCACCCCTCCACTTT. This encodes CAWSVREWGLYNSPLHF. Full variable domain (missing parts from reference TRBV30 and TRBJ1-6): SQTIHQWPATLVQPVGSPLSLECTVEGTSNPNLYWYRQAAGRGLQLLFYSVGIGQISSEVPQNLSASRPQDRQFILSSKKLLLSDSGFYLCAWSVREWGLYNSPLHFGNGTRLTVT.

This rearrangement joins TRBV2 to TRBJ2-2; 8 bases are shared with TRBD1. Trimming cost V 5 bases and J 3 bases; bases outside gene matches: 2. CDR3 length: 14 residues. Germline-derived CDR1 and CDR2 are SNHLY and FYNNEI. This chain's CDR3 is CASSQDRDTGELFF. The DNA of the CDR3 is TGTGCCAGCAGTCAGGACAGGGACACCGGGGAGCTGTTTTTT. Drawing the rest from reference TRBV2 and TRBJ2-2, the complete variable domain is EPEVTQTPSHQVTQMGQEVILRCVPISNHLYFYWYRQILGQKVEFLVSFYNNEISEKSEIFDDQFSVERPDGSNFTLKIRSTKLEDSAMYFCASSQDRDTGELFFGEGSRLTVL.

The rearrangement joins TRBV6-6 to TRBJ2-7; D unclear. The CDR3 contains 14 residues. Germline V gene data show CDR1 as MNHNY and CDR2 as SVGAGI (reference sequence). Trimming pared 2 bases from V and 3 bases from J, leaving 11 bases between. The CDR3 DNA is TGTGCCAGCAGTTACCCCCCCACACTCTACGAGCAGTACTTC. Amino acid sequence: CASSYPPTLYEQYF.

V and J are TRBV19 and TRBJ2-7; D assignment may be TRBD1 or TRBD2 (5 bases each). From germline, CDR1 is LNHDA and CDR2 SQIVND (reference sequence). Trimming took off 11 bases at V and 3 bases at J, with 23 bases between the two ends. CDR3 size: 15 residues. The CDR3, as DNA: TGTGCCCCCAAGGTGGGACGGGACGCCTTCTACGAGCAGTACTTC. It encodes CAPKVGRDAFYEQYF.

Turning to this clone: In the same sample, other DNA sequences code for this CDR3. This rearrangement joins TRBV28 to TRBJ1-2, with D hard to call. V gave up 1 base and J gave up 5 bases, with 5 bases separating them. Germline-derived CDR1 and CDR2 are MDHEN and SYDVKM. The CDR3 contains 12 residues. The CDR3 DNA follows: TGTGCCAGCAGTTTATTGGGGTATGGCTACACCTTC. The encoded protein is CASSLLGYGYTF.

The rearrangement links TRBV19 to TRBJ1-2, with a tentative D call TRBD1 (6 bases). Germline values: CDR1 LNHDA, CDR2 SQIVND (reference sequence). V dropped 7 bases and J dropped 3 bases, with 18 bases sitting between them. The CDR3 spans 15 residues. The DNA for the CDR3 is TGTGCCAGTACCCCCGGGGGGCGCGGAGACTATGGCTACACCTTC. Translated: CASTPGGRGDYGYTF.

The rearrangement uses TRBV19 and TRBJ2-5; D is possibly TRBD1 (6 bases). From germline, CDR1 is LNHDA and CDR2 SQIVND (reference sequence). V lost 3 bases and J lost 2, with 10 bases in between. The CDR3 extends over 14 amino acids. CDR3: CASSISTGQETQYF. In DNA, the CDR3 is TGTGCCAGTAGTATTAGTACAGGGCAAGAGACCCAGTACTTC.